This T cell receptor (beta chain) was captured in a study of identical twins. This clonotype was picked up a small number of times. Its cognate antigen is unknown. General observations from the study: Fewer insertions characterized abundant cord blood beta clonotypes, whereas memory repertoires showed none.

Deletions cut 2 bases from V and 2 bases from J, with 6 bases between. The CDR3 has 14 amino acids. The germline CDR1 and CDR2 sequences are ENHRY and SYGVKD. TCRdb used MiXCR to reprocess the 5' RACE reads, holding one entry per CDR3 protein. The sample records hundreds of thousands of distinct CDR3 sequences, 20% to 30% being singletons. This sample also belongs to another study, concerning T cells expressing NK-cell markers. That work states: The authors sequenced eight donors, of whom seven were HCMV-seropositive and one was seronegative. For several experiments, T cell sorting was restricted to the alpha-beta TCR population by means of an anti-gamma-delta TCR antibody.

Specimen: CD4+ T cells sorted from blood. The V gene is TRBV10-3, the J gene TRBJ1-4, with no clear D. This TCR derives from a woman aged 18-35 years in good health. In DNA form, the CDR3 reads TGTGCCATCAGTGAGAGGGCGACTAATGAAAAACTGTTTTTT. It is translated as CAISERATNEKLFF.